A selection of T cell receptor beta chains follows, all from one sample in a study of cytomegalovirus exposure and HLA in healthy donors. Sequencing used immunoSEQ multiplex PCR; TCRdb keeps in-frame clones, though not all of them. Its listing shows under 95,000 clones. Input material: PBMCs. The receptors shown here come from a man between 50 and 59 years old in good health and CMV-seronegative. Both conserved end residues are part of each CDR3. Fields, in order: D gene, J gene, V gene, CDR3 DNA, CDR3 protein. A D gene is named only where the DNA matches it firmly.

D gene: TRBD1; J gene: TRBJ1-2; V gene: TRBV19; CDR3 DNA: TGTGCCAGTACATTCGGACAGGGGAATTGTGGCTACACCTTC; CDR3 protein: CASTFGQGNCGYTF
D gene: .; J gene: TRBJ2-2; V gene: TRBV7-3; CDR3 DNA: TGTGCCAGCAGCTTATTCCGCGGGGAGCTGTTTTTT; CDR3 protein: CASSLFRGELFF
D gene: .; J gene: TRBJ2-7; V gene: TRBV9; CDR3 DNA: TGTGCCAGCGTCCCAACGTTGGACAGTTACGAGCAGTACTTC; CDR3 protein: CASVPTLDSYEQYF
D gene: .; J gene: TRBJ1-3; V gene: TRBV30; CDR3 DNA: TGTGCCTGGAGCCGGACATTAGGAAACACCATATATTTT; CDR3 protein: CAWSRTLGNTIYF
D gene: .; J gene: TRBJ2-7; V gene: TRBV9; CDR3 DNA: TGTGCCAGCAGCGTGGGTATAGGCGCAGGGTCCTACGAGCAGTACTTC; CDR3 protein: CASSVGIGAGSYEQYF
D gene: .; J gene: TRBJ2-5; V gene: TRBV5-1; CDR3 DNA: TGCGCCAGCAGCTTGACGGGGATCCAAGAGACCCAGTACTTC; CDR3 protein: CASSLTGIQETQYF
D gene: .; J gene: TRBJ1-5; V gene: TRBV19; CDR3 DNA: TGTGCCAGTAGTCCCCGGGGGTATAGCAATCAGCCCCAGCATTTT; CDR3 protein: CASSPRGYSNQPQHF
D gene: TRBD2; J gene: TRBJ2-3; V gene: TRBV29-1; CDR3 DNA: TGCAGCGAGCAGCCCCCCGGACTAGCCGGGGCAGATACGCAGTATTTT; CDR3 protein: CSEQPPGLAGADTQYF
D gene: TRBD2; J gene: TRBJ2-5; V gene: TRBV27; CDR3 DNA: TGTGCCAGCACAACAAGGACTAGCGGGGTACGGGAGACCCAGTACTTC; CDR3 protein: CASTTRTSGVRETQYF
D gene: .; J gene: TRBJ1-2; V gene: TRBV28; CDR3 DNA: TGTGCCAGCGGAATCGGACAGCACGGCTACACCTTC; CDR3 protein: CASGIGQHGYTF
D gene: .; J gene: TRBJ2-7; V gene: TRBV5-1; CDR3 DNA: TGCGCCAGCAGCTCCCCGGGACATTTCTACGAGCAGTACTTC; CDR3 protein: CASSSPGHFYEQYF
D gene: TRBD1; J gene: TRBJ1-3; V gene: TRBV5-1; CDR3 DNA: TGCGCCAGCAGCTTCACCGGGACAGGGGGCTTCAGAAACACCATATATTTT; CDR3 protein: CASSFTGTGGFRNTIYF
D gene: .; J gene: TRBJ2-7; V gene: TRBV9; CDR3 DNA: TGTGCCAGCAGCGTAGATCCAGGAGCGGGCTACGAGCAGTACTTC; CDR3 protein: CASSVDPGAGYEQYF
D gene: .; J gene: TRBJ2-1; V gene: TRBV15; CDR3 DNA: TGTGCCACCAGCAGAGAGGCAAGCTACAATGAGCAGTTCTTC; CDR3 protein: CATSREASYNEQFF
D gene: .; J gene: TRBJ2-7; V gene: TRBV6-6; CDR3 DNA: TGTGCTTTAGGGGGGGGGCCCACCTACGAGCAGTACTTC; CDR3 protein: CALGGGPTYEQYF
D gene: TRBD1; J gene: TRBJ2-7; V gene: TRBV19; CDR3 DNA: TGTGCCAGTAGTATGGGAATCGGGCGGGACAGGGCCTTTGAGCAGTACTTC; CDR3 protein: CASSMGIGRDRAFEQYF
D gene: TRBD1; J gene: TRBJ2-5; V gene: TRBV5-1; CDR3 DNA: TGCGCCAGCAGCAGGGGACAGGGGGGAGAGACCCAGTACTTC; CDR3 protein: CASSRGQGGETQYF
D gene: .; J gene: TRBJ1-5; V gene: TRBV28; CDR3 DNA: TGTGCCAGCAGTTTTCTCATCGCTGCGAATCAGCCCCAGCATTTT; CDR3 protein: CASSFLIAANQPQHF
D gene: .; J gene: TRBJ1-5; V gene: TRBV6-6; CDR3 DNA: TGTGCCAGCAGCCCGTGGCGTAGAGGACATCAGCCTCAGCATTTT; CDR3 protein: CASSPWRRGHQPQHF
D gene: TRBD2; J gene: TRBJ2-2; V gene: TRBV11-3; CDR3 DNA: TGTGCCAGCAGTCCGGGACTAGGGAACACCGGGGAGCTGTTTTTT; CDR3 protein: CASSPGLGNTGELFF
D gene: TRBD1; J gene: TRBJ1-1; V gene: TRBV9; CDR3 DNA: TGTGCCAGCAGCGCAGGGGACAGGGGGCAATGGGGCACTGAAGCTTTCTTT; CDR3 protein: CASSAGDRGQWGTEAFF
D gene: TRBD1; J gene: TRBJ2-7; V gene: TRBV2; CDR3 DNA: TGTGCCAGCGGGGGACAGGGCTTC; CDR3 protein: CASGGQGF
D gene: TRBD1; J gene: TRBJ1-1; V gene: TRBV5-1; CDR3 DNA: TGCGCCAGCAGGGACAGGTTGAACACTGAAGCTTTCTTT; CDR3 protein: CASRDRLNTEAFF